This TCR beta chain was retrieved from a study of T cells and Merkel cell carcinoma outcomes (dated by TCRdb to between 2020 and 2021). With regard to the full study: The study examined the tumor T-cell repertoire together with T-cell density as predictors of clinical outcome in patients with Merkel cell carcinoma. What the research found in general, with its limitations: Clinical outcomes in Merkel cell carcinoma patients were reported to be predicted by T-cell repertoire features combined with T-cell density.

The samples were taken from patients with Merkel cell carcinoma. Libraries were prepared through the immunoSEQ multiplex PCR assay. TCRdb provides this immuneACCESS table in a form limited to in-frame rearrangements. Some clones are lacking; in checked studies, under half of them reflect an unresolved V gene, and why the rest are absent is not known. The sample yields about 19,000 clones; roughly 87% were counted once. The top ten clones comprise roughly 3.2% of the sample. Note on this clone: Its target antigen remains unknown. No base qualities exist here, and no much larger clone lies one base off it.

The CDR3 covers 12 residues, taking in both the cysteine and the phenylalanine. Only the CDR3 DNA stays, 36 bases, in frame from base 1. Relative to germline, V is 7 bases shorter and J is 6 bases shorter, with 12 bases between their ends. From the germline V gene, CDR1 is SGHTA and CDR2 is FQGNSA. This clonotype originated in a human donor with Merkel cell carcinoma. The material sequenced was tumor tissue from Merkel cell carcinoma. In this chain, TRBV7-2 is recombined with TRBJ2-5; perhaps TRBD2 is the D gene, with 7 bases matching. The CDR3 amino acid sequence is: CASTYGGQTQYF. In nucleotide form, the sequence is TGTGCCAGCACCTACGGGGGGCAGACCCAGTACTTC.